This entry features one T cell receptor (beta chain) sequence. The CDR3 covers 15 residues. Germline CDR1 is SGHRS and CDR2 is YFSETQ. Between the trimmed V and J ends, which lost 4 bases and 0 bases, there was a span of 12 bases. TCRdb ran MiXCR on the 5' RACE reads and lists one entry per CDR3 protein. The profile covers 200,000 to 250,000 distinct CDR3 sequences, with over 11% appearing a single time and approximately 8.2% taken by the ten largest. The data are from a study of identical twins. Material for sequencing was memory (CD45RO+) T cells sorted from blood. The chain recombines TRBV5-1 with TRBJ2-3, with D unresolved. This TCR derives from a woman aged 18-30 years in good health. The CDR3 loop reads CASSLNSASTDTQYF. The DNA of the CDR3 is TGCGCCAGCAGCCTTAACTCGGCTAGCACAGATACGCAGTATTTT.